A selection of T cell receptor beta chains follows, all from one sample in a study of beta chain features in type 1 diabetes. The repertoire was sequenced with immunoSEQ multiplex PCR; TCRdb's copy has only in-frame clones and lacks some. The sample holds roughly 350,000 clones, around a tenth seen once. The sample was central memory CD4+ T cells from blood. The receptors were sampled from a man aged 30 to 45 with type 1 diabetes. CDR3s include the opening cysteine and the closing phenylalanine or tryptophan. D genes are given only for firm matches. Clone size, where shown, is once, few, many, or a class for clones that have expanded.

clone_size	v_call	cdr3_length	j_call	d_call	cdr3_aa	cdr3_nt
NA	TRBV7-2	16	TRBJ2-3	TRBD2	CASSLGTSGALDTQYF	TGTGCCAGCAGCCTTGGGACTAGCGGAGCGCTAGATACGCAGTATTTT
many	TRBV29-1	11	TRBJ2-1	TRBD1	CSARTGDKQFF	TGCAGCGCCCGGACAGGGGACAAGCAGTTCTTC
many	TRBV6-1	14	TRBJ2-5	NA	CASSEGSLRETQYF	TGTGCCAGCAGTGAAGGAAGCTTGAGAGAGACCCAGTACTTC
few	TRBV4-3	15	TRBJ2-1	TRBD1	CASSLTGGVYNEQFF	TGCGCCAGCAGCCTAACAGGGGGTGTTTACAATGAGCAGTTCTTC
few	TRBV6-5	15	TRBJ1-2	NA	CASSSASLGNYGYTF	TGTGCCAGCAGCTCCGCCTCCCTAGGGAACTATGGCTACACCTTC
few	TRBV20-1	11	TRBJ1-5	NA	CSARSHQPQHF	TGCAGTGCTAGGTCGCATCAGCCCCAGCATTTT
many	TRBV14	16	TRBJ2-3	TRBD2	CASSQVSGRGGDTQYF	TGTGCCAGCAGCCAAGTGAGCGGGAGAGGAGGAGATACGCAGTATTTT
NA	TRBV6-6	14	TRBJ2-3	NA	CASSRELGTDTQYF	TGTGCCAGCTCCCGGGAATTGGGCACAGATACGCAGTATTTT
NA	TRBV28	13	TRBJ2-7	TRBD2	CASSRAGVDEQYF	TGTGCCAGCAGTAGAGCGGGAGTCGATGAGCAGTACTTC
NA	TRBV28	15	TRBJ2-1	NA	CASSLTTLGVNEQFF	TGTGCCAGCAGTTTAACCACCCTTGGGGTCAATGAGCAGTTCTTC
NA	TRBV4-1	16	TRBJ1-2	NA	CASSQADGEVDYGYTF	TGCGCCAGCAGCCAAGCTGACGGGGAAGTTGACTATGGCTACACCTTC
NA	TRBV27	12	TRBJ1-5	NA	CASSRDNQPQHF	TGTGCCAGCAGCCGGGACAATCAGCCCCAGCATTTT
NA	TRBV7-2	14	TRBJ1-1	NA	CASSLLTRNTEAFF	TGTGCCAGCAGTTTATTGACGAGGAACACTGAAGCTTTCTTT
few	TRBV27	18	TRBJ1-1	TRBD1	CASSFLRTGRPPSTEAFF	TGTGCCAGCAGTTTCCTCCGGACAGGGAGGCCTCCTTCGACTGAAGCTTTCTTT
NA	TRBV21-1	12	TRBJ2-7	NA	CASSWVEGEQYF	TGTGCCAGCAGCTGGGTGGAAGGTGAGCAGTACTTC
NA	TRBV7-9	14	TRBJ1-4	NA	CASSLELTNEKLFF	TGTGCCAGCAGCTTAGAACTGACTAATGAAAAACTGTTTTTT
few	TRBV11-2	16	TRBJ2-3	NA	CASSLASRDPTDTQYF	TGTGCCAGCAGCTTAGCCTCCCGGGATCCCACAGATACGCAGTATTTT
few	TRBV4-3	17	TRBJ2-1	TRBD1	CASSQGAPPGQYNEQFF	TGCGCCAGCAGCCAAGGAGCGCCCCCGGGACAGTACAATGAGCAGTTCTTC
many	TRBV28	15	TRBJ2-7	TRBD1	CASIETGGSIYEQYF	TGTGCCAGCATCGAAACAGGGGGTTCAATCTACGAGCAGTACTTC
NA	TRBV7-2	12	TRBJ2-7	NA	CASSPGGVEQYF	TGTGCCAGCAGCCCGGGCGGGGTCGAGCAGTACTTC
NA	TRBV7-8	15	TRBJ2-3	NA	CASSRGGPSTDTQYF	TGTGCCAGCAGCCGAGGGGGACCGAGCACAGATACGCAGTATTTT
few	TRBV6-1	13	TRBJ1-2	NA	CASSVQGLYGYTF	TGTGCCAGCAGTGTGCAAGGGCTCTATGGCTACACCTTC
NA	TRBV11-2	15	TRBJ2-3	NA	CASSSGLLNTDTQYF	TGTGCCAGCAGCTCGGGACTGCTTAACACAGATACGCAGTATTTT
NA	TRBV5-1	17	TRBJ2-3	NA	CASSFRPVTESTDTQYF	TGCGCCAGCAGCTTCCGGCCGGTTACAGAAAGCACAGATACGCAGTATTTT
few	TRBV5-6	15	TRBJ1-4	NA	CASSQRTEYNEKLFF	TGTGCCAGCAGCCAAAGGACAGAATATAATGAAAAACTGTTTTTT
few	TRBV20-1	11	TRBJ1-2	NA	CSARGPYGYTF	TGCAGTGCTAGAGGACCTTATGGCTACACCTTC
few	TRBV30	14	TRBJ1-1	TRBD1	CAWSVLGGSTEAFF	TGTGCCTGGAGTGTACTAGGGGGCTCCACTGAAGCTTTCTTT
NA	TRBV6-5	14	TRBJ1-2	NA	CASIGASGAVGYTF	TGTGCCAGCATTGGCGCTTCTGGGGCGGTTGGCTACACCTTC
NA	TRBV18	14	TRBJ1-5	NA	CASSPSERDQPQHF	TGTGCCAGCTCACCCTCTGAGAGGGATCAGCCCCAGCATTTT
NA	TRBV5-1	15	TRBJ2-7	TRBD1	CASSLTGTETYEQYF	TGCGCCAGCAGCTTGACGGGGACAGAGACCTACGAGCAGTACTTC
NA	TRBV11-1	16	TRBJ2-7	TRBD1	CASSRWDSSYVDEQYF	TGTGCCAGCAGCCGATGGGACAGCTCCTACGTGGACGAGCAGTACTTC
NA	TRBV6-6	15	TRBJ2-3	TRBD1	CASSYTWTGGNTQYF	TGTGCCAGCAGTTACACCTGGACAGGGGGAAATACGCAGTATTTT
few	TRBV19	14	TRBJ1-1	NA	CASRTGPMNTEAFF	TGTGCCAGTCGTACAGGTCCTATGAACACTGAAGCTTTCTTT
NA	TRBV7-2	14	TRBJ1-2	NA	CASSLLQGNYGYTF	TGTGCCAGCAGCTTACTACAGGGAAACTATGGCTACACCTTC
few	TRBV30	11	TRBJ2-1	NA	CAWGGHNEQFF	TGTGCCTGGGGGGGCCACAATGAGCAGTTCTTC
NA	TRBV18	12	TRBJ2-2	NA	CASLSRAWELFF	TGTGCCAGCCTATCGAGGGCCTGGGAGCTGTTTTTT
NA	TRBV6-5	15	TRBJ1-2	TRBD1	CASSPLRQGDYGYTF	TGTGCCAGCAGCCCCCTGCGACAGGGTGACTATGGCTACACCTTC
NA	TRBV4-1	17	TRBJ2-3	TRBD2	CASSLEEGTSETDTQYF	TGCGCCAGCAGCCTCGAAGAGGGGACTAGCGAAACAGATACGCAGTATTTT
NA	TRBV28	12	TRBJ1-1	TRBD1	CASSLRDREAFF	TGTGCCAGCAGTTTAAGGGACAGAGAAGCTTTCTTT
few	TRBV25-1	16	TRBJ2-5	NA	CASSEGAGLYQETQYF	TGTGCCAGCAGTGAGGGGGCGGGACTGTACCAAGAGACCCAGTACTTC
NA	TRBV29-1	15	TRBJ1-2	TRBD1	CSVEEFRDRGDGYTF	TGCAGCGTTGAAGAGTTCCGGGACAGGGGGGATGGCTACACCTTC
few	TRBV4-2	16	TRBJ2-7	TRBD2	CASSQGVGREGYEQYF	TGTGCCAGCAGCCAAGGAGTAGGTCGGGAGGGCTACGAGCAGTACTTC
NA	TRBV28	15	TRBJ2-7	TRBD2	CASTSTGTSSYEQYF	TGTGCCAGCACCTCAACCGGGACTAGCTCCTACGAGCAGTACTTC